One sample yielded the 23 T cell receptor beta chains listed below, sequenced in a study of T-cell reconstitution after alpha-beta-depleted transplantation in children. This sample's TCRbeta library carried unique molecular identifier barcodes. TCRdb re-derived calls from the PCR reads in MiXCR, one entry per CDR3 protein. The top ten clones hold around a fifth of a sample with some 100,000 distinct CDR3 sequences, about 16% of them seen once. The material was PBMCs, mostly from graft donor cells, obtained 180 days after TCRalphabeta/CD19-depleted stem cell transplant. Every receptor here comes from a male patient aged 2 to 9 who had a stem cell transplant for acute lymphoblastic leukemia, so the T cells may come from the graft donor.

The sample holds a few counts of this clonotype. The chain has TRBV5-1 and TRBJ2-3; the match to TRBD1 covers 8 bases. CDR3 size: 18 residues. Losses at the gene ends were 1 base for V and 1 base for J; bases not matched to a gene: 11. CDR1 is SGHRS, CDR2 YFSETQ, per germline. Here the CDR3 DNA reads TGCGCCAGCAGCTTGTGGTTGGGTACAGGGGGTCGCACAGATACGCAGTATTTT. Translated: CASSLWLGTGGRTDTQYF. Complete variable domain (other parts from reference TRBV5-1 and TRBJ2-3): KAGVTQTPRYLIKTRGQQVTLSCSPISGHRSVSWYQQTPGQGLQFLFEYFSETQRNKGNFPGRFSGRQFSNSRSEMNVSTLELGDSALYLCASSLWLGTGGRTDTQYFGPGTRLTVL.

This clonotype came up once. The chain joins TRBV15 to TRBJ1-3, with D perhaps matching TRBD1 (6 bases). The CDR3 consists of 15 residues. Looked up from germline, CDR1 is LNHNV and CDR2 is YYDKDF (reference sequence). V was pared by 4 bases and J by 1 base, with 11 bases between. The CDR3 protein is CATSKSTGSGNTIYF. In DNA, the CDR3 is TGTGCCACCAGCAAGTCAACAGGGTCTGGAAACACCATATATTTT.

In its sample, this clonotype was seen a few times. The rearrangement uses TRBV12-3 or TRBV12-4 and TRBJ2-2, with D unresolved. This CDR3 contains 13 residues. V was pared by 1 base and J by 6 bases, with 6 bases between. CDR3 residues: CASSLVGAGELFF. The CDR3 nucleotides are TGTGCCAGCAGTTTAGTTGGTGCCGGGGAGCTGTTTTTT.

This clonotype was recorded many times. The chain links TRBV20-1 to TRBJ1-2, with D uncertain. V gave up 5 bases and J gave up 4 bases, with 14 bases separating them. Per the germline V gene, CDR1 is DFQATT and CDR2 is SNEGSKA (reference sequence). The CDR3 totals 13 residues. Here the CDR3 DNA reads TGCAGTGCTCACCCTATTTGGGGCTATGGCTACACCTTC. It yields the protein CSAHPIWGYGYTF.

This clonotype was recorded a few times. This chain connects TRBV5-6 to TRBJ2-2; D gene ambiguous. V was pared by 4 bases and J by 4 bases, with 2 bases between. This CDR3 comprises 11 residues. From germline, CDR1 is SGHDT and CDR2 YYEEEE. CDR3 in amino acids: CASSATGELFF. The CDR3 DNA reads TGTGCCAGCAGCGCCACCGGGGAGCTGTTTTTT. The whole variable domain, remainder taken from reference TRBV5-6 and TRBJ2-2, is DAGVTQSPTHLIKTRGQQVTLRCSPKSGHDTVSWYQQALGQGPQFIFQYYEEEERQRGNFPDRFSGHQFPNYSSELNVNALLLGDSALYLCASSATGELFFGEGSRLTVL.

The table lists this clonotype with a few counts. The chain couples TRBV15 to TRBJ2-5, with D possibly matching TRBD1 (6 bases). In germline, CDR1 is LNHNV, CDR2 YYDKDF (reference sequence). The CDR3 runs to 13 residues. V gave up 1 base and J gave up 5 bases, with 8 bases separating them. The CDR3 spells CATSRAQGETQYF. The CDR3 coding sequence is TGTGCCACCAGCAGAGCGCAGGGGGAGACCCAGTACTTC.

This clonotype occurred many times. CDR3 DNA sequence: TGCAGCGTTCGAGGGAGATCGGGGGGGAGTGAAGCTTTCTTT. It yields the protein CSVRGRSGGSEAFF. This sequence joins TRBV29-1 and TRBJ1-1, with a possible D match to TRBD1 (5 bases). Trimming took 5 bases from V and 7 from J, leaving 20 bases between them. CDR1 is SQVTM and CDR2 is ANQGSEA in the germline V gene. The CDR3 sequence is 14 residues long.

The gene calls are TRBV6-5 and TRBJ2-4; D remains unclear. Between the trimmed V and J ends, which lost 0 bases and 0 bases, there was a span of 12 bases. Germline-derived CDR1 and CDR2 are MNHEY and SVGAGI. The CDR3 loop spans 17 amino acids. DNA for the CDR3: TGTGCCAGCAGTTACTCGAGCTCAAGCCTAGCCAAAAACATTCAGTACTTC. It codes for CASSYSSSSLAKNIQYF.

The chain carries TRBV10-3 and TRBJ2-5, with D maybe TRBD2 (6 bases). V dropped 5 bases and J dropped 4 bases, with 14 bases sitting between them. Germline lookup yields CDR1 ENHRY and CDR2 SYGVKD. The CDR3 runs to 14 residues. The CDR3 reads CAISTFGSGETQYF. In DNA form, the CDR3 reads TGTGCCATCAGTACCTTCGGGAGTGGAGAGACCCAGTACTTC.

This clonotype was found a few times. The rearrangement uses TRBV11-2 and TRBJ2-1; TRBD2 is a possible D gene (5 bases). V was pared by 5 bases and J by 8 bases, with 13 bases between. The CDR3 sequence is 13 residues long. CDR1 is SGHAT, CDR2 FQNNGV, per germline. The DNA of the CDR3 is TGTGCCAGCAGCCCTGGACTCGGCGATGAGCAGTTCTTC. As protein: CASSPGLGDEQFF.

In nucleotides, the CDR3 is TGTGCCAGCAGTCCTCCTAGCGGGGGGGAGAATGAGCAGTTCTTC. Residues: CASSPPSGGENEQFF. This rearrangement joins TRBV28 to TRBJ2-1, with 12 bases fitting TRBD2. The CDR3 extends over 15 amino acids. Germline loops: CDR1 MDHEN, CDR2 SYDVKM. Trimming at V came to 5 bases and at J to 7 bases, leaving 6 bases not matched to a gene.

This clonotype showed up just once. A read error may be the cause here, since a much bigger clone is one base away. The chain is built from TRBV21-1 and TRBJ2-1; no DNA check was done on the table's D call, TRBD1. TRBV21-1 is marked as a pseudogene. The CDR3 loop spans 16 amino acids. DNA for the CDR3: TGTGCCAGCAGCAAATCGTTCCAGGGAAATAAGGATGAGCAGCTCTTC. Translating gives CASSKSFQGNKDEQLF.

This chain joins TRBV13 and TRBJ2-5; 8 nucleotides line up with TRBD1. From germline, CDR1 is PRHDT and CDR2 FYEKMQ (reference sequence). The CDR3 is made up of 19 amino acids. J lost 0 bases, V lost 8 bases, and 20 bases had no gene match. The chain's CDR3 is CASCLPSTGGWSDQETQYF. CDR3 bases: TGTGCCAGCTGTTTACCTAGCACAGGGGGGTGGTCGGACCAAGAGACCCAGTACTTC.

This clonotype appeared a few times. This CDR3 is CASSLSSGALQPQHF. CDR3 sequence (DNA): TGTGCCAGCAGTTTGTCCTCCGGGGCTTTACAGCCCCAGCATTTT. The chain is built from TRBV12-3 or TRBV12-4 and TRBJ1-5, with D perhaps matching TRBD1 (5 bases). Trimming shortened V by 3 bases and J by 7 bases, and 16 bases separated the two germline ends. CDR3 size: 15 residues.

The chain links TRBV7-9 to TRBJ2-5, with 12 bases lining up with TRBD2. This CDR3 is built from 17 residues. The germline gives CDR1 SEHNR, CDR2 FQNEAQ (reference sequence). J gave up 3 bases and V 5 bases, and 10 bases lay outside the gene matches. The CDR3 loop reads CASSPGETSGGEETQYF. The CDR3 region has the DNA TGTGCCAGCAGCCCTGGGGAGACTAGCGGGGGAGAAGAGACCCAGTACTTC.

The genes are TRBV11-2 and TRBJ2-7, with 7 bases that match TRBD1. Unmatched junction bases numbered 9, after V lost 5 bases and J lost 2 bases. This CDR3 is built from 15 residues. CDR1 and CDR2 (germline): SGHAT, FQNNGV. The CDR3 nucleotides read TGTGCCAGCAGCACCCACCGGGACAGAACCTACGAGCAGTACTTC. It encodes CASSTHRDRTYEQYF.

The sample holds a few counts of this clonotype. The genes are TRBV5-1 and TRBJ1-1; D possibly corresponds to TRBD1 (5 bases). Trimming cost V 6 bases and J 3 bases, with 12 bases left between them. In germline, CDR1 is SGHRS, CDR2 YFSETQ. The CDR3 contains 13 residues. DNA for the CDR3: TGCGCCAGCACCCAGGGTGAGGACACTGAAGCTTTCTTT. Translated: CASTQGEDTEAFF.

In its sample, this clonotype was seen a few times. V gene TRBV6-2 or TRBV6-3 combines with J gene TRBJ1-5; 9 bases line up with TRBD1. The J segment lost 2 bases and the V segment lost 0 bases, leaving 23 bases of the junction unmatched. Germline CDR1 MNHEY, CDR2 SVGEGT. The CDR3 spans 23 residues. The CDR3 reads CASSYSIPAADRGLSWGNQPQHF. In DNA form, the CDR3 reads TGTGCCAGCAGTTACTCGATCCCAGCCGCGGACAGGGGACTTAGCTGGGGCAATCAGCCCCAGCATTTT.

This clonotype has a count of ten or more. This sequence joins TRBV5-1 and TRBJ2-5; 9 nucleotides align to TRBD1. CDR1 is SGHRS, CDR2 YFSETQ, per germline. With 4 bases clipped from V and 3 bases from J, the junction kept 4 bases outside the gene matches. This CDR3 has 14 amino acids. CDR3: CASSLGTGKETQYF. CDR3 coding DNA: TGCGCCAGCAGCCTTGGGACAGGGAAAGAGACCCAGTACTTC. The variable domain in full, completed from reference TRBV5-1 and TRBJ2-5, reads KAGVTQTPRYLIKTRGQQVTLSCSPISGHRSVSWYQQTPGQGLQFLFEYFSETQRNKGNFPGRFSGRQFSNSRSEMNVSTLELGDSALYLCASSLGTGKETQYFGPGTRLLVL.

This clonotype appeared a few times. V gene TRBV6-2 or TRBV6-3 combines with J gene TRBJ2-1, with 9 bases identical to TRBD2. The CDR3 totals 16 residues. The junction had 8 bases not matched to a gene; V was cut back by 2 bases and J by 6 bases. Germline V gene sequence: CDR1 MNHEY, CDR2 SVGEGT. The CDR3 sequence is CASSYVAGELGNEQFF. As DNA, the CDR3 is TGTGCCAGCAGTTACGTAGCGGGGGAGCTGGGCAATGAGCAGTTCTTC.

This chain uses TRBV3-1 with TRBJ2-1, with 11 bases fitting TRBD2. CDR1 is LGHDT, CDR2 YNNKEL, per germline (reference sequence). V lost 0 bases, J lost 0 bases, and 10 bases stayed unmatched. The length of the CDR3 is 20 residues. CDR3 amino acids: CASSQDKSSGGLSSYNEQFF. CDR3 coding DNA: TGTGCCAGCAGCCAAGATAAGTCTAGCGGGGGGCTTAGCTCCTACAATGAGCAGTTCTTC.

This clonotype was counted at least ten times. The rearrangement uses TRBV3-1 and TRBJ1-5; no clear D. Trimming took 1 base from V and 9 from J, leaving 13 bases between them. The V gene's germline CDR1 is LGHDT and CDR2 YNNKEL (reference sequence). This CDR3 is 14 amino acids long. The CDR3 region is CASSQGRARGPQHF. The CDR3 coding sequence is TGTGCCAGCAGCCAAGGTCGGGCCCGTGGGCCCCAGCATTTT.

The chain recombines TRBV12-3 or TRBV12-4 with TRBJ1-3; 9 positions agree with TRBD1. The CDR3 is made up of 14 amino acids. The trim removed 7 bases at V and 7 bases at J, leaving 8 bases unmatched. CDR3 nucleotides: TGTGCCAGCACCGCGGGACAGGGCAAGAACACCATATATTTT. Translated, it gives CASTAGQGKNTIYF.